The next 5 T cell receptor beta chains were all read from a single sample in a study of CD8+ T cells in alopecia areata. Following extraction, RNA underwent reverse transcription to cDNA, which served as the sequencing template. Some clones are missing from TCRdb's copy, which holds only in-frame ones; the method was immunoSEQ multiplex PCR. The table includes 60,000 to 85,000 clones, about 71% detected once. Treatment noted: oral pan-JAK inhibitor, 5-10 mg twice daily. This material consisted of CD8+ T cells sorted from blood, taken at week 24, from a patient treated with tofacitinib. All receptors derive from a human donor with alopecia areata.

This rearrangement joins TRBV4-1 to TRBJ2-7; 8 bases match TRBD2. The V gene's germline CDR1 is MGHRA and CDR2 YSYEKL. CDR3 size: 15 residues. V shed 6 bases, J shed 2 bases, and the junction held 9 bases outside the gene matches. As DNA, the CDR3 is TGCGCCAGCAGTGAGATAATAGCGGGGACCTACGAGCAGTACTTC. Translation gives CASSEIIAGTYEQYF.

The V call is TRBV11-2, the J call TRBJ2-1; D might be TRBD2 (7 bases). CDR1 SGHAT and CDR2 FQNNGV come from the germline V gene. CDR3 size: 15 residues. V lost 6 bases and J lost 10, with 22 bases in between. For the CDR3, the DNA is TGTGCCAGCAGGTCTAGCGGAGAGGGGGGTTCGGAGCAGTTCTTC. Its translation is CASRSSGEGGSEQFF.

The chain carries TRBV7-2 and TRBJ1-6; a possible D gene is TRBD1 (6 bases). In germline, CDR1 is SGHTA, CDR2 FQGNSA. The CDR3 covers 15 residues. V dropped 3 bases and J dropped 8 bases, with 14 bases sitting between them. The CDR3, as DNA: TGTGCCAGCAGCTTTGTCGGACAGTCGGATTCACCCCTCCACTTT. Protein product: CASSFVGQSDSPLHF.

This clone appeared a few times. The V and J genes are TRBV27 and TRBJ2-1; no reliable D call. Germline assignment: CDR1 MNHEY and CDR2 SMNVEV (reference sequence). The CDR3 consists of 13 residues. V lost 5 bases and J 0 bases, leaving 5 bases between the germline ends. Here the CDR3 reads CASSPHSYNEQFF. DNA of the CDR3: TGTGCCAGCAGTCCCCACTCCTACAATGAGCAGTTCTTC.

V and J are TRBV5-4 and TRBJ2-2, with D uncertain. CDR3 length equals 15 residues. V was trimmed by 4 bases and J by 0 bases, leaving 10 bases between them. Germline V gene data show CDR1 as SGHNT and CDR2 as YYREEE (reference sequence). The CDR3 loop is CASSPGEANTGELFF. CDR3 coding DNA: TGTGCCAGCAGCCCTGGCGAAGCGAACACCGGGGAGCTGTTTTTT.